These 20 T cell receptor beta chains were all obtained from the same sample, sequenced in a study of cytomegalovirus exposure and HLA in healthy donors. The PCR made use of 60 Vbeta and 13 Jbeta primers. Sequencing used immunoSEQ multiplex PCR; TCRdb keeps in-frame clones, though not all of them. The sample shows 89,000 or so clones, around 72% of them seen only once. The sequencing input was PBMCs. The source is a man aged 18 to 30 in good health and CMV-seropositive.

This chain joins TRBV28 and TRBJ2-2; 13 bases agree with TRBD2. Germline V gene sequence: CDR1 MDHEN, CDR2 SYDVKM. V lost 6 bases, J lost 8 bases, and 6 bases stayed unmatched. The CDR3 runs to 15 residues. The CDR3 loop is CASSGLAGAGGELFF. As DNA, the CDR3 is TGTGCCAGCAGCGGACTAGCGGGGGCGGGGGGGGAGCTGTTTTTT.

The rearrangement uses TRBV4-1 and TRBJ2-7; D not certain. CDR1 is MGHRA, CDR2 YSYEKL, per germline. V lost 0 bases, J lost 2 bases, and 11 bases lay in between. The CDR3 sequence is 15 residues long. DNA of the CDR3: TGCGCCAGCAGCCAAGAACGAGGCAGAACCTACGAGCAGTACTTC. This codes for CASSQERGRTYEQYF.

This chain links TRBV5-8 with TRBJ2-5, with 12 bases fitting TRBD2. The CDR3 is 17 residues long. Germline V gene sequence: CDR1 SGHTS, CDR2 YDEGEE. V shed 4 bases, J shed 1 base, and the junction held 8 bases outside the gene matches. CDR3 nucleotide sequence: TGTGCCAGCAGCCCCCAGACTAGCGGGGGATCCCAAGAGACCCAGTACTTC. Amino acids: CASSPQTSGGSQETQYF.

The chain combines TRBV7-9 with TRBJ1-1; a possible D gene is TRBD1 (5 bases). The germline CDR1 and CDR2 sequences are SEHNR and FQNEAQ (reference sequence). Trimming removed 2 bases at V and 11 bases at J, with 12 bases between. This CDR3 region has 12 residues. The CDR3 DNA reads as TGTGCCAGCAGCTTACGGCAGGGTGAGGCTTTCTTT. The encoded protein is CASSLRQGEAFF.

This clone was detected many times. The V gene is TRBV28, the J gene TRBJ2-1; tentatively, D is TRBD2 (5 bases). CDR1 MDHEN and CDR2 SYDVKM come from the germline V gene. The ends were cut back, 3 bases at V and 7 bases at J, with 13 bases in the middle. The CDR3 has 14 residues. CDR3 in amino acids: CASSFSAFLNEQFF. The CDR3 DNA reads TGTGCCAGCAGTTTTAGCGCCTTCCTTAATGAGCAGTTCTTC.

This rearrangement joins TRBV9 to TRBJ1-4, with TRBD1 identical over 7 bases. The CDR3 runs to 15 residues. Germline lookup yields CDR1 SGDLS and CDR2 YYNGEE. V gave up 3 bases and J gave up 5 bases; unmatched junction bases: 7. CDR3 DNA: TGTGCCAGCAGCGGGCGAAAACAGGGGAATGAAAAACTGTTTTTT. Translation: CASSGRKQGNEKLFF.

In the case of this clone: At one end, the junction sequence differs from germline, possibly due to a read error. This sequence joins TRBV5-6 and TRBJ2-1; TRBD1 matches 9 bases. CDR1 and CDR2 (germline): SGHDT, YYEEEE. This CDR3 spans 14 amino acids. CDR3: CASSWDRAANEQLF. In DNA form, the CDR3 reads TGTGCCAGCAGCTGGGACAGGGCTGCGAATGAGCAGCTCTTC. Filled out from reference TRBV5-6 and TRBJ2-1, the complete variable domain reads DAGVTQSPTHLIKTRGQQVTLRCSPKSGHDTVSWYQQALGQGPQFIFQYYEEEERQRGNFPDRFSGHQFPNYSSELNVNALLLGDSALYLCASSWDRAANEQLFGPGTRLTVL.

The chain joins TRBV6-5 to TRBJ1-1; 10 positions match TRBD1. The junction had 5 bases not matched to a gene; V was cut back by 6 bases and J by 4 bases. The CDR3 runs to 14 residues. Germline CDR1 and CDR2: MNHEY and SVGAGI. The CDR3 protein is CASRDRGRVTEAFF. Here the CDR3 DNA reads TGTGCCAGCAGAGACAGGGGGCGGGTCACTGAAGCTTTCTTT.

The V gene is TRBV27, the J gene TRBJ2-3; TRBD2 matches 8 bases. In germline, CDR1 is MNHEY, CDR2 SMNVEV (reference sequence). V shed 8 bases, J shed 0 bases, and the junction held 7 bases outside the gene matches. The CDR3 consists of 15 residues. In DNA form, the CDR3 reads TGTGCCAGCGGCGAGATAGCGGGGAGCACAGATACGCAGTATTTT. Its protein is CASGEIAGSTDTQYF.

This clone has only a few counts. This sequence joins TRBV25-1 and TRBJ1-1; no definite D call. Germline V gene sequence: CDR1 MGHDK, CDR2 SYGVNS. The CDR3 is 13 residues long. Trimming left V 8 bases short and J 6 bases short, with 16 bases between. CDR3 amino acids: CASGSQMRAEAFF. The CDR3 coding sequence is TGTGCCAGCGGGTCACAGATGAGGGCTGAAGCTTTCTTT.

The chain couples TRBV30 to TRBJ1-1, with 9 bases fitting TRBD1. In germline, CDR1 is GTSNPN, CDR2 SVGIG (reference sequence). The CDR3 is 14 amino acids. V dropped 5 bases and J dropped 5; count of bases not matched to a gene: 9. DNA of the CDR3: TGTGCCTGGGCGACCGGGACAGGGAGGACTGAAGCTTTCTTT. Translating gives CAWATGTGRTEAFF.

The V call is TRBV15, the J call TRBJ2-1; TRBD2 matches 9 bases. The germline CDR1 and CDR2 sequences are LNHNV and YYDKDF (reference sequence). This CDR3 is built from 15 residues. After removal of 3 bases from V and 5 bases from J, the junction contained 5 bases not matched to a gene. CDR3 bases: TGTGCCACCAGCAGCCGTAGCGGGGGTAACAATGAGCAGTTCTTC. Translating it yields CATSSRSGGNNEQFF.

The J gene is TRBJ1-5, the V gene TRBV19; 9 positions agree with TRBD1. Unmatched junction bases numbered 8, after V lost 3 bases and J lost 5 bases. Per the germline V gene, CDR1 is LNHDA and CDR2 is SQIVND (reference sequence). This CDR3 spans 16 amino acids. CDR3 region: CASSIPGTGNHQPQHF. The CDR3 nucleotides are TGTGCCAGTAGTATTCCCGGGACAGGGAATCATCAGCCCCAGCATTTT.

The chain has TRBV5-1 and TRBJ1-1; the match to TRBD1 covers 9 bases. The CDR3 has 14 residues. The V and J ends lost 0 bases and 5 bases, in that order; junction bases with no gene match: 2. Germline V gives CDR1 SGHRS, CDR2 YFSETQ. In DNA, the CDR3 is TGCGCCAGCAGCTTGGTGGGACAGGGAACTGAAGCTTTCTTT. Protein: CASSLVGQGTEAFF.

The rearrangement joins TRBV6-1 to TRBJ1-6, with 7 bases aligning to TRBD1. Germline V gene lookup returns CDR1 MNHNS and CDR2 SASEGT. V trimming: 5 bases; J trimming: 8 bases; junction bases outside the gene matches: 3. The CDR3 sequence is 13 residues long. This CDR3 reads CASSLGQDSPLHF. As DNA, the CDR3 is TGTGCCAGCAGTCTTGGACAGGATTCACCCCTCCACTTT.

This sequence joins TRBV28 and TRBJ1-6, with D perhaps matching TRBD1 (6 bases). The CDR3 totals 17 residues. The V end was cut by 6 bases, the J end by 4 bases, with 19 bases between. Germline CDR1 is MDHEN and CDR2 is SYDVKM. CDR3 sequence: CASRYQWGQGYNSPLHF. CDR3 coding DNA: TGTGCCAGCAGATATCAGTGGGGGCAGGGGTATAATTCACCCCTCCACTTT.

CDR3 DNA sequence: TGCGCCAGCAGCAGGCCCCCGGGACACCAAACCGGCGAGCAGTACTTC. It encodes CASSRPPGHQTGEQYF. The rearrangement links TRBV23-1 to TRBJ2-7, with D possibly TRBD1 on 6 matching bases. TRBV23-1 is recorded as an ORF, its role being uncertain. The CDR3 contains 16 residues. Trimming removed 6 bases at V and 6 bases at J, with 24 bases between.

The rearrangement uses TRBV6-5 and TRBJ1-1, with a tentative D call TRBD1 (5 bases). Trimming removed 0 bases from V and 1 base from J, with 9 bases in between. Germline V CDR1 and CDR2: MNHEY, SVGAGI. This CDR3 has 15 residues. DNA of the CDR3: TGTGCCAGCAGTTACTCCAGGGCCGCGAACACTGAAGCTTTCTTT. Translation: CASSYSRAANTEAFF.

The chain uses TRBV14 and TRBJ2-2, with D tentatively TRBD2 (5 bases). The V end was cut by 4 bases, the J end by 2 bases, with 5 bases between. The CDR3 totals 13 residues. Looked up from germline, CDR1 is SGHDN and CDR2 is FVKESK. The DNA for the CDR3 is TGTGCCAGCAGCCGACTAAACACCGGGGAGCTGTTTTTT. This gives the protein CASSRLNTGELFF.

V usage is TRBV10-3 and J usage is TRBJ1-2; no definite D call. Germline V lookup: CDR1 ENHRY, CDR2 SYGVKD. V was trimmed by 4 bases and J by 0 bases, leaving 15 bases between them. This CDR3 comprises 16 residues. The CDR3 region is CAISVGGYPSNYGYTF. The CDR3 region has the DNA TGTGCCATCAGTGTAGGCGGATATCCCTCTAACTATGGCTACACCTTC.